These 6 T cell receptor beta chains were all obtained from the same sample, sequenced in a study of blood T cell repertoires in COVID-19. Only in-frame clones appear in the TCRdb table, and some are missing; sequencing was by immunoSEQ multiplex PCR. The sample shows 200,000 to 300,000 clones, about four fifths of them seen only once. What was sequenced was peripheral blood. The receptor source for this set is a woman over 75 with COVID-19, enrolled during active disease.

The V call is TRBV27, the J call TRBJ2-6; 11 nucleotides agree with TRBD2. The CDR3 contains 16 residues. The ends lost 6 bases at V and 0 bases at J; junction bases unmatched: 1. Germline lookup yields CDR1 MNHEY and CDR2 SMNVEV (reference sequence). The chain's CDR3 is CASRLAGGSGANVLTF. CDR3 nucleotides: TGTGCCAGCAGGCTAGCGGGGGGCTCTGGGGCCAACGTCCTGACTTTC.

DNA for the CDR3: TGTGCCACCAGTGATTCGGGGGGCGGACAGCCCCAGCATTTT. It yields the protein CATSDSGGGQPQHF. The chain links TRBV24-1 to TRBJ1-5, with D perhaps TRBD1 (6 bases). CDR3 length equals 14 residues. CDR1 is KGHDR, CDR2 SFDVKD, per germline. The ends were cut back, 2 bases at V and 7 bases at J, with 11 bases in the middle.

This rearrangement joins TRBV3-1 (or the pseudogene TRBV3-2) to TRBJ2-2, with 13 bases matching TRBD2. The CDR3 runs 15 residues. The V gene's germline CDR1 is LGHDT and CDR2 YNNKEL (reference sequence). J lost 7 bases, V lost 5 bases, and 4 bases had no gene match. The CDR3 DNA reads TGTGCCAGCAGCATAGGGACTAGCGGGATCGGGGAGCTGTTTTTT. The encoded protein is CASSIGTSGIGELFF.

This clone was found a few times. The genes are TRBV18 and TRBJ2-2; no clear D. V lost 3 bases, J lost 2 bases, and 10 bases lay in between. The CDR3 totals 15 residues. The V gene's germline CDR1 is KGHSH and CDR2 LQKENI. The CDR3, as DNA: TGTGCCAGCTCACCCAGTCTCTCAAACACCGGGGAGCTGTTTTTT. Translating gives CASSPSLSNTGELFF.

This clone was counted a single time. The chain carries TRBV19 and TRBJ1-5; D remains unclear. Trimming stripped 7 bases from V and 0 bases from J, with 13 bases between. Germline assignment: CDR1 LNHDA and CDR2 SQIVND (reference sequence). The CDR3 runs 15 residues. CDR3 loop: CASMGTEYSNQPQHF. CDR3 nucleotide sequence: TGTGCCAGTATGGGCACAGAGTATAGCAATCAGCCCCAGCATTTT. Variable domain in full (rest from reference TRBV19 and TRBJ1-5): DGGITQSPKYLFRKEGQNVTLSCEQNLNHDAMYWYRQDPGQGLRLIYYSQIVNDFQKGDIAEGYSVSREKKESFPLTVTSAQKNPTAFYLCASMGTEYSNQPQHFGDGTRLSIL.

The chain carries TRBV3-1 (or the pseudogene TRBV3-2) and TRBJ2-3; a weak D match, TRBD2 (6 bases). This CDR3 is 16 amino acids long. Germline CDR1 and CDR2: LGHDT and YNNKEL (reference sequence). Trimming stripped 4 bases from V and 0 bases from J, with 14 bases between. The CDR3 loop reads CASSPSPGTSTDTQYF. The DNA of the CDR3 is TGTGCCAGCAGCCCGTCCCCCGGGACTAGCACAGATACGCAGTATTTT.